This TCR beta chain derives from a study of read filtering for tumor transcriptome and immune sequencing. In the study overall: By R-ISS, stages I, II and III held about 8, 15 and 7 patients.

This clonotype was seen a few times. Its antigen is currently unknown. Study outcomes and limitations: About 81.9% of IR-seq clonotypes had one read, totaling approximately 3.5% of reads; RNA-seq: roughly 76% and 46%. IR-seq and RNA-seq agreed better without single-read clonotypes.

This library used roughly 430 ng RNA and molecular barcoded adaptors spanning alpha/delta and beta/gamma chains. Using its own MiXCR run on the reads, TCRdb lists one record per CDR3 protein. Found here are approximately 90,000 distinct CDR3 sequences, 20% to 25% of them singletons; the top ten hold roughly 10%. This sequence originates from a donor at least 40 years old with multiple myeloma. What was sequenced was a population of CD138-negative cells sorted from bone marrow.

The DNA for the CDR3 is TGTGCCAGCAGCTCGGGACTAGCGGAGTACAATGAGCAGTTCTTC. This gives the protein CASSSGLAEYNEQFF. The chain joins TRBV9 to TRBJ2-1, with TRBD2 matching 11 bases. The V segment lost 4 bases and the J segment 4 bases; nucleotides outside the gene matches: 4. CDR3 length: 15 amino acids. Germline loops: CDR1 SGDLS, CDR2 YYNGEE.